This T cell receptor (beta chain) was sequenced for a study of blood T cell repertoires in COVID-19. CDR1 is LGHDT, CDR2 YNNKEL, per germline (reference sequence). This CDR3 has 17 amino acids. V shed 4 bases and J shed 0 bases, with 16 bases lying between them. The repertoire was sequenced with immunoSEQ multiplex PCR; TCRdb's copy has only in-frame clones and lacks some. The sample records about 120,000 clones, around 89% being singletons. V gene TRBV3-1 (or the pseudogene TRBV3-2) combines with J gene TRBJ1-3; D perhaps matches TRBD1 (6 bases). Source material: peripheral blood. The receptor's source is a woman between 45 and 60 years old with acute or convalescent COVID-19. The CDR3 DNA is TGTGCCAGCAGCCTGGACAGTTTATCACTCTCTGGAAACACCATATATTTT. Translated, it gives CASSLDSLSLSGNTIYF.